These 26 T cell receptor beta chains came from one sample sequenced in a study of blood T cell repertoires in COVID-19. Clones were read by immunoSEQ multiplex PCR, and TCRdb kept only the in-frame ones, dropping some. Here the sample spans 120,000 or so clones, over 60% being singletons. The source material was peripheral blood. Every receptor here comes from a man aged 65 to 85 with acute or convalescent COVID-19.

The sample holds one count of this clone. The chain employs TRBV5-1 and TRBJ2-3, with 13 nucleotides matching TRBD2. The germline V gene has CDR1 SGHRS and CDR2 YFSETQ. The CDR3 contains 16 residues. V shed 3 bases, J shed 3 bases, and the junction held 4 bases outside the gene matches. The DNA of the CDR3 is TGCGCCAGCAGCTCGGGACTAGCGGGAATGACAGATACGCAGTATTTT. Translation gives CASSSGLAGMTDTQYF. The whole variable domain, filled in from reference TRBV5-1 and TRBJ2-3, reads KAGVTQTPRYLIKTRGQQVTLSCSPISGHRSVSWYQQTPGQGLQFLFEYFSETQRNKGNFPGRFSGRQFSNSRSEMNVSTLELGDSALYLCASSSGLAGMTDTQYFGPGTRLTVL.

CDR3 bases: TGTGCCAGCAGCCCCCGGGGGACAGGGAACTCTGGAAACACCATATATTTT. This sequence encodes CASSPRGTGNSGNTIYF. The genes are TRBV7-2 and TRBJ1-3; 9 bases fit TRBD1. V dropped 5 bases and J dropped 0; count of bases not matched to a gene: 8. The length of the CDR3 is 17 residues. Germline V CDR1 and CDR2: SGHTA, FQGNSA. Filled out from reference TRBV7-2 and TRBJ1-3, the complete variable domain reads GAGVSQSPSNKVTEKGKDVELRCDPISGHTALYWYRQSLGQGLEFLIYFQGNSAPDKSGLPSDRFSAERTGGSVSTLTIQRTQQEDSAVYLCASSPRGTGNSGNTIYFGEGSWLTVV.

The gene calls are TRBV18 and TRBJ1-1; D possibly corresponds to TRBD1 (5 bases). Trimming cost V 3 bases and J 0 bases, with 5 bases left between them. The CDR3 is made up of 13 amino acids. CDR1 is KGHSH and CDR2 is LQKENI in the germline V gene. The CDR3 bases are TGTGCCAGCTCACCGGGGCTGAACACTGAAGCTTTCTTT. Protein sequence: CASSPGLNTEAFF.

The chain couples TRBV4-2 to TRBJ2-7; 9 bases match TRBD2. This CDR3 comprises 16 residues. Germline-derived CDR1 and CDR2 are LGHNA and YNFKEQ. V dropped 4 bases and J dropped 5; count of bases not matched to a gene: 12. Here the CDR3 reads CASSRSASGRSHEQYF. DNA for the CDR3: TGTGCCAGCAGCCGATCAGCCAGCGGGAGGTCCCACGAGCAGTACTTC.

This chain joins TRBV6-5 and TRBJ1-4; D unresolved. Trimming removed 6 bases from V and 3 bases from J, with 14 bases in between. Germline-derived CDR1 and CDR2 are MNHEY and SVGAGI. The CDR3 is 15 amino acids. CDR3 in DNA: TGTGCCAGCAGCAACAGATTCACCCCTAATGAAAAACTGTTTTTT. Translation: CASSNRFTPNEKLFF.

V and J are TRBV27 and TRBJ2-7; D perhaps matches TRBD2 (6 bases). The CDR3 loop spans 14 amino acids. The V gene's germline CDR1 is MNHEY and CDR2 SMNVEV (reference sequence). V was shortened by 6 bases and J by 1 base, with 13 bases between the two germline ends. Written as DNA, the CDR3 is TGTGCCAGCAGGGGGACTGGGCTTTCCTACGAGCAGTACTTC. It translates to CASRGTGLSYEQYF.

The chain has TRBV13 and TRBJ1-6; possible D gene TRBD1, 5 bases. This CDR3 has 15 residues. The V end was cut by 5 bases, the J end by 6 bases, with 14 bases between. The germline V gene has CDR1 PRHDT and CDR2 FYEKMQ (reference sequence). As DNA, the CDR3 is TGTGCCAGCAGCCAGGCCTGGGGGGGTAATTCACCCCTCCACTTT. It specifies CASSQAWGGNSPLHF.

The CDR3 sequence: CASSSTSGITDTQYF. CDR3 in DNA: TGTGCCAGCAGTTCGACTAGCGGAATCACAGATACGCAGTATTTT. The gene calls are TRBV28 and TRBJ2-3, with 9 nucleotides matching TRBD2. This CDR3 comprises 15 residues. CDR1 is MDHEN and CDR2 is SYDVKM in the germline V gene. With V trimmed by 4 bases and J by 2 bases, 4 bases remained unmatched.

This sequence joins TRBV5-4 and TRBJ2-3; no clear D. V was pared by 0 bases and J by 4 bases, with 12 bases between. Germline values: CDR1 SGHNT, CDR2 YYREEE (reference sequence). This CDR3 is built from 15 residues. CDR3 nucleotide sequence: TGTGCCAGCAGCTTGGACATTCGGAGCGCAGATACGCAGTATTTT. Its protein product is CASSLDIRSADTQYF.

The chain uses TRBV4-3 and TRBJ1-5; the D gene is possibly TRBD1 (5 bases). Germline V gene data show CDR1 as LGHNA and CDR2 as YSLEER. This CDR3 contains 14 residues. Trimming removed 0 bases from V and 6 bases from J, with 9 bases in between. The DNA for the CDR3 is TGCGCCAGCAGCCAAGAGGGAGGGGCTCAGCCCCAGCATTTT. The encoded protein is CASSQEGGAQPQHF.

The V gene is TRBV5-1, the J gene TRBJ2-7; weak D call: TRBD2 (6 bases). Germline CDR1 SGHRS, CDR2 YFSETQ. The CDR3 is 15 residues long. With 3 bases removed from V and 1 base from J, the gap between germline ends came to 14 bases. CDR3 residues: CASSYTGTVSYEQYF. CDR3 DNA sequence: TGCGCCAGCAGCTATACCGGGACTGTTTCCTACGAGCAGTACTTC.

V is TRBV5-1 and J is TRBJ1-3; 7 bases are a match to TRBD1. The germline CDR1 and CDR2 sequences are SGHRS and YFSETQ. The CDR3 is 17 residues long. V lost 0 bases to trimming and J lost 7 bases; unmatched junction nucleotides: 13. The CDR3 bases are TGCGCCAGCAGCTTGGCCCCCGGAACAGGGGATCGGAACACCATATATTTT. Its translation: CASSLAPGTGDRNTIYF.

CDR3 sequence (DNA): TGTGCCAGCAGCCAAGATCAAAGACAGGGGATTCATGGCTACACCTTC. Its translation: CASSQDQRQGIHGYTF. The rearrangement joins TRBV3-1 (or the pseudogene TRBV3-2) to TRBJ1-2; 8 bases match TRBD1. The CDR3 consists of 16 residues. Trimming cost V 0 bases and J 6 bases; bases outside gene matches: 9. CDR1 and CDR2 (germline): LGHDT, YNNKEL (reference sequence).

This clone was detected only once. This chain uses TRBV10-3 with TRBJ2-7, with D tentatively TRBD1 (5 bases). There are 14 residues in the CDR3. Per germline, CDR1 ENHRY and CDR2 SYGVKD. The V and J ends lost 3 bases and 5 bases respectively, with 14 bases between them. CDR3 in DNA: TGTGCCATCAGTGAAATGCGGCTAGGGGACGAGCAGTACTTC. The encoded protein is CAISEMRLGDEQYF.

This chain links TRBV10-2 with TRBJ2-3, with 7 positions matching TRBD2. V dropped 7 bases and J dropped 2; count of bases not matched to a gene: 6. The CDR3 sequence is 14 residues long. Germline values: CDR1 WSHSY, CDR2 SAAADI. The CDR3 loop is CASNGAGFTDTQYF. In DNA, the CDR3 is TGCGCCAGCAACGGAGCGGGGTTCACAGATACGCAGTATTTT.

The CDR3 DNA reads TGTGCCAGCAGTTTATTGGGACAGGGGTCCTACGAGCAGTACTTC. It is translated as CASSLLGQGSYEQYF. V is TRBV27 and J is TRBJ2-7; 10 nucleotides align to TRBD1. The V segment lost 1 base and the J segment 1 base; nucleotides outside the gene matches: 1. The CDR3 runs to 15 residues. The germline CDR1 and CDR2 sequences are MNHEY and SMNVEV (reference sequence).

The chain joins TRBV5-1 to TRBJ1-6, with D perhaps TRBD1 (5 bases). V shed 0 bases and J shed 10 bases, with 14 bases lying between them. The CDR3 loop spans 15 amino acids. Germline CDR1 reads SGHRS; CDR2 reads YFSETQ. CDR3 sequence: CASSLDEPHRSPLHF. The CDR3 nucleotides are TGCGCCAGCAGCTTGGATGAGCCCCACAGGTCACCCCTCCACTTT.

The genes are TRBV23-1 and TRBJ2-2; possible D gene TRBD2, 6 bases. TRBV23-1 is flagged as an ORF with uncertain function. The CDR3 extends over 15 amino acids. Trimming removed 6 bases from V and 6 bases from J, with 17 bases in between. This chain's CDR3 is CASSPGTYPPGELFF. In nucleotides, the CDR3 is TGCGCCAGCAGCCCCGGGACTTATCCACCCGGGGAGCTGTTTTTT.

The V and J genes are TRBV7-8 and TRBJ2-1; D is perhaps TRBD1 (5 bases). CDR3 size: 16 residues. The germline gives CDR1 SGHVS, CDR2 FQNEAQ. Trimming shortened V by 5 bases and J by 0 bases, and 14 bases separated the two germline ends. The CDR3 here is CASSNRQMGSYNEQFF. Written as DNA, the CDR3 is TGTGCCAGCAGCAACCGACAGATGGGCTCCTACAATGAGCAGTTCTTC.

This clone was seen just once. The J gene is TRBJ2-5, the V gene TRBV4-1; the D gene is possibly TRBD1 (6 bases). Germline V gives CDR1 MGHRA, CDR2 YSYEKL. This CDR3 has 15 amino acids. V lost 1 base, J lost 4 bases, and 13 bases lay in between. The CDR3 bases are TGCGCCAGCAGCCAAGGTCCGTGGACAGCAGAGACCCAGTACTTC. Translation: CASSQGPWTAETQYF.

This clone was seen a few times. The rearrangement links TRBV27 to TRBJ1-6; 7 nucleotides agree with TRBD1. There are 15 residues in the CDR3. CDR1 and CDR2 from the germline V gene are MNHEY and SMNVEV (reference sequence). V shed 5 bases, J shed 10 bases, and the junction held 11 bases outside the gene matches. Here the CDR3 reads CASSLPTGKKSPLHF. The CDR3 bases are TGTGCCAGCAGTCTTCCGACAGGGAAGAAGTCACCCCTCCACTTT.

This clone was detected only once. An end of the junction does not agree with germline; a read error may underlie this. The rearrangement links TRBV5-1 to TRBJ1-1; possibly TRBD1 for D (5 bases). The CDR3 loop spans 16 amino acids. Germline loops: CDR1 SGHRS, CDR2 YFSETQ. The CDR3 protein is CARSPRGWGSSTEAFF. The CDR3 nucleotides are TGCGCCCGCAGTCCCCGGGGGTGGGGGAGTAGCACTGAAGCTTTCTTT.

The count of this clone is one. DNA for the CDR3: TGTGCCAGCAGCTTGCCCCAGGGGGATGGCACTGAAGCTTTCTTT. Translated, it gives CASSLPQGDGTEAFF. The chain joins TRBV5-4 to TRBJ1-1; 7 bases align to TRBD1. CDR3 length equals 15 residues. Germline V lookup: CDR1 SGHNT, CDR2 YYREEE (reference sequence). V shed 1 base, J shed 4 bases, and the junction held 7 bases outside the gene matches.

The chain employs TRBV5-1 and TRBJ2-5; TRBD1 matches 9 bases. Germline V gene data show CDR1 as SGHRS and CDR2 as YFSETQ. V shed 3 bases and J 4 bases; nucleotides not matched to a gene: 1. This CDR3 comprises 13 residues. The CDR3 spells CASSSGQGETQYF. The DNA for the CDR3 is TGCGCCAGCAGCTCGGGACAGGGAGAGACCCAGTACTTC.

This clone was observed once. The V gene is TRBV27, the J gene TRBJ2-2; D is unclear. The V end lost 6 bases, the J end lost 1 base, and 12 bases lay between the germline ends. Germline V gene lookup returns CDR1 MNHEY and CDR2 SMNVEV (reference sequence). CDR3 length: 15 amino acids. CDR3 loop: CASRARLGNTGELFF. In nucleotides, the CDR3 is TGTGCCAGCAGGGCAAGACTGGGGAACACCGGGGAGCTGTTTTTT.

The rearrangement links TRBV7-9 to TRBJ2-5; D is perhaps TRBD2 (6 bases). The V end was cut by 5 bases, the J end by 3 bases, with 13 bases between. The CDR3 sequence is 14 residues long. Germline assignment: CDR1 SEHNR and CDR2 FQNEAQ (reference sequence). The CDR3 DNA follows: TGTGCCAGCAGCCTACTTGGGGGGAAAGAGACCCAGTACTTC. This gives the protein CASSLLGGKETQYF.